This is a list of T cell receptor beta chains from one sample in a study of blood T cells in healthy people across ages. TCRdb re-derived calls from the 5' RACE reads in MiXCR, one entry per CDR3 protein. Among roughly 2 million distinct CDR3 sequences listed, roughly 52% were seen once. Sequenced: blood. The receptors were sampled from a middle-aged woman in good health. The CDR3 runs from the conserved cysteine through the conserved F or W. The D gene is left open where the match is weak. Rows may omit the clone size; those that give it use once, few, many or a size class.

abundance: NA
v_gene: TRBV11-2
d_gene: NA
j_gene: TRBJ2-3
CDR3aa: CASSLGELDTQYF
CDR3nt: TGTGCCAGCAGCTTAGGGGAGCTAGATACGCAGTATTTT

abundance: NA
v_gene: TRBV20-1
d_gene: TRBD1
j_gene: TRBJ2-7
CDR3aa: CSASAYRGLGETRYF
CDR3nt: TGCAGTGCTAGTGCCTACAGGGGTTTGGGGGAGACCCGGTACTTC

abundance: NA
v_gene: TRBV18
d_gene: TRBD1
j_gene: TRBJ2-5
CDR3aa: CASSPPRDRGETQYF
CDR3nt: TGTGCCAGCTCACCACCACGGGACAGGGGAGAGACCCAGTACTTC

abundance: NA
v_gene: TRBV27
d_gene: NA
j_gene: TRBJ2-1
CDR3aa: CASKVGPGGNEQFF
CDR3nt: TGTGCCAGCAAGGTTGGACCCGGCGGGAATGAGCAGTTCTTC

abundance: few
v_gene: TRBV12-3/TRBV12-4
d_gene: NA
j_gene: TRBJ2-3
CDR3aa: CASSLLARGTDTQYF
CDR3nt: TGTGCCAGCAGTTTATTAGCTAGAGGCACAGATACGCAGTATTTT

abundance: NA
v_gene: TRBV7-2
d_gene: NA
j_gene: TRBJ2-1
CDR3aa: CASSSWTAKEQFF
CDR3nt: TGTGCCAGCAGCTCGTGGACTGCTAAGGAGCAGTTCTTC

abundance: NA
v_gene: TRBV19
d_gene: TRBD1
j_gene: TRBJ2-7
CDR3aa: CASSISDRSSYEQYF
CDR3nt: TGTGCCAGTAGTATTTCGGACAGGAGCTCCTACGAGCAGTACTTC

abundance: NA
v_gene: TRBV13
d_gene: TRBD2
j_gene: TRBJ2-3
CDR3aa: CASSSRIGGASTDTQYF
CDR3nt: TGTGCCAGCAGCTCACGAATCGGGGGGGCGAGCACAGATACGCAGTATTTT

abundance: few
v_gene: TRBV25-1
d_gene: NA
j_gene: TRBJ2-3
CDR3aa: CASSEDRTVVTDTQYF
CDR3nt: TGTGCCAGCAGTGAAGATCGGACGGTTGTCACAGATACGCAGTATTTT

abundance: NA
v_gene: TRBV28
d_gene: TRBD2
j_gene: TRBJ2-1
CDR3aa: CASTPRGLAGRNEQFF
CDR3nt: TGTGCCAGCACCCCTCGGGGGCTAGCGGGGCGCAATGAGCAGTTCTTC

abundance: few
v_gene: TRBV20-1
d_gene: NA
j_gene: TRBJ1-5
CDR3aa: CSARVGGDNQPQHF
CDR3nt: TGCAGTGCTAGAGTCGGCGGGGACAATCAGCCCCAGCATTTT

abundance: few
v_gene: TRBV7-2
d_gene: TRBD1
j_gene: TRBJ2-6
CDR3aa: CASSPGQGVSGANVLTF
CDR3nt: TGTGCCAGCAGCCCCGGACAGGGTGTAAGTGGGGCCAACGTCCTGACTTTC

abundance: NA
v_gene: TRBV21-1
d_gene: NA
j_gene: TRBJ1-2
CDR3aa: CASSKGRDTYGYTF
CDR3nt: TGTGCCAGCAGCAAAGGAAGGGATACCTATGGCTACACCTTC

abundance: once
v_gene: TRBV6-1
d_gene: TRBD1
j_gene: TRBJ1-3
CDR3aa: CASTPRDRLSGNTIYF
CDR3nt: TGTGCCAGCACCCCAAGGGACAGACTCTCTGGAAACACCATATATTTT

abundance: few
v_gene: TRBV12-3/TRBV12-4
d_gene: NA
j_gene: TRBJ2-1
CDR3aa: CASSGNRNNEQFF
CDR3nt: TGTGCCAGCAGTGGGAATAGGAACAATGAGCAGTTCTTC

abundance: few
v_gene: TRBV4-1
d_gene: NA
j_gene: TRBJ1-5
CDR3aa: CASSQDGAGEQPQHF
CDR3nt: TGCGCCAGCAGCCAAGATGGGGCAGGGGAACAGCCCCAGCATTTT

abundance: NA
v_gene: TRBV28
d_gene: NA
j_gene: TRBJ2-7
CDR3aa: CASSLQGILSEQYF
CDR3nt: TGTGCCAGCAGTTTACAGGGGATCCTCTCCGAGCAGTACTTC

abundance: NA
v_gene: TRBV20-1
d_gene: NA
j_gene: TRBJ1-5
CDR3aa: CSARDPNLGQPQHF
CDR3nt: TGCAGTGCTAGAGACCCGAACCTTGGACAGCCCCAGCATTTT

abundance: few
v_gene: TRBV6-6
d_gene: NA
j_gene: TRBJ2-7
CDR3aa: CASSYWGGNSYEQYF
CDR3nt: TGTGCCAGCAGTTACTGGGGGGGCAATTCCTACGAGCAGTACTTC

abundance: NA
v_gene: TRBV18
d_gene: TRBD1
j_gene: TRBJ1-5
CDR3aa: CASSPVDRANQPQHF
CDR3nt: TGTGCCAGCTCACCAGTGGACAGGGCCAATCAGCCCCAGCATTTT

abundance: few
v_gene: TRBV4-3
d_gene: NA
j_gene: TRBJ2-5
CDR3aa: CASSQGRGRQETQYF
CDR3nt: TGCGCCAGCAGCCAAGGTCGGGGGAGGCAAGAGACCCAGTACTTC

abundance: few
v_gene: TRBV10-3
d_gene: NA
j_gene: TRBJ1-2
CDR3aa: CAISEGSRARGYGYTF
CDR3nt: TGTGCCATCAGTGAAGGCTCGAGGGCCAGGGGCTATGGCTACACCTTC

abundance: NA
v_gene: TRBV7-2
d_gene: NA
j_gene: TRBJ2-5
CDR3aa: CASRYGGTIEQYF
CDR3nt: TGTGCCAGCCGCTATGGGGGAACGATTGAGCAGTACTTC